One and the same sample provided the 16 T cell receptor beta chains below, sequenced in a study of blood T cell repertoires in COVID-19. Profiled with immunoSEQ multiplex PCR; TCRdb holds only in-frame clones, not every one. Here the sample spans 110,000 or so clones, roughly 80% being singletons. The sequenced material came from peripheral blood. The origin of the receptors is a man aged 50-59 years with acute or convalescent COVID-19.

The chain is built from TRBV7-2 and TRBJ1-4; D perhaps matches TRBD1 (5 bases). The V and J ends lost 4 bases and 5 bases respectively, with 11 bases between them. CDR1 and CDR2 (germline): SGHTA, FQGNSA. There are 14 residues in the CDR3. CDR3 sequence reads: CASSSGIGNEKLFF. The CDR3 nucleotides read TGTGCCAGCAGCTCAGGGATAGGGAATGAAAAACTGTTTTTT. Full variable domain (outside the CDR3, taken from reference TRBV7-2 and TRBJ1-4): GAGVSQSPSNKVTEKGKDVELRCDPISGHTALYWYRQSLGQGLEFLIYFQGNSAPDKSGLPSDRFSAERTGGSVSTLTIQRTQQEDSAVYLCASSSGIGNEKLFFGSGTQLSVL.

The chain's CDR3 is CASSLLNRGLGSPLHF. For the CDR3, the DNA is TGTGCCAGCAGTCTCCTTAACAGGGGGCTTGGTTCACCCCTCCACTTT. V gene TRBV28 combines with J gene TRBJ1-6; 9 bases line up with TRBD1. After removal of 5 bases from V and 9 bases from J, the junction contained 11 bases not matched to a gene. Germline V CDR1 and CDR2: MDHEN, SYDVKM. The CDR3 sequence is 16 residues long.

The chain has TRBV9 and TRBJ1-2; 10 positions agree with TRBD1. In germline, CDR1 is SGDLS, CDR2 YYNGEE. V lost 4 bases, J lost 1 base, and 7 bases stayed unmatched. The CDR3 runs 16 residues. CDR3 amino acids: CASSPPGTGVNYGYTF. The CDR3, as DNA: TGTGCCAGCAGCCCCCCCGGGACAGGGGTTAACTATGGCTACACCTTC.

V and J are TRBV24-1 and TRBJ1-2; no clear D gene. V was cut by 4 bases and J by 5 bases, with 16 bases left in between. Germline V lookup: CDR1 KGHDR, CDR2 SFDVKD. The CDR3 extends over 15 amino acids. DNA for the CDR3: TGTGCCACCAGTGACTTCCCGGAGGGATTTTATGGCTACACCTTC. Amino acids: CATSDFPEGFYGYTF.

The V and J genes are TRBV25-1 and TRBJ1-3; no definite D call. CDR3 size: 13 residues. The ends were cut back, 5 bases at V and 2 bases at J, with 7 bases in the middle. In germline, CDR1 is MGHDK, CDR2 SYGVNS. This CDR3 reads CASSRRTGNTIYF. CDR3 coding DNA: TGTGCCAGCAGTCGTAGAACTGGAAACACCATATATTTT.

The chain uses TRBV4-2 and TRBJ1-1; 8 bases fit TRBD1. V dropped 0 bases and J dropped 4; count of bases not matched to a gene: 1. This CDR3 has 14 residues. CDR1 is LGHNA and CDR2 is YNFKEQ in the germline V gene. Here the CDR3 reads CASSQEQGGTEAFF. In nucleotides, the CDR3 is TGTGCCAGCAGCCAAGAACAGGGGGGCACTGAAGCTTTCTTT.

This CDR3 is CASQGEDTQYF. DNA for the CDR3: TGTGCCAGCCAGGGGGAGGATACGCAGTATTTT. V gene TRBV18 combines with J gene TRBJ2-3, with TRBD1 matching 7 bases. V was clipped by 8 bases and J by 6 bases; unmatched bases: 2. The length of the CDR3 is 11 residues. Germline V gene data show CDR1 as KGHSH and CDR2 as LQKENI. Based on the CDR3 plus reference TRBV18 and TRBJ2-3, the full variable domain is NAGVMQNPRHLVRRRGQEARLRCSPMKGHSHVYWYRQLPEEGLKFMVYLQKENIIDESGMPKERFSAEFPKEGPSILRIQQVVRGDSAAYFCASQGEDTQYFGPGTRLTVL.

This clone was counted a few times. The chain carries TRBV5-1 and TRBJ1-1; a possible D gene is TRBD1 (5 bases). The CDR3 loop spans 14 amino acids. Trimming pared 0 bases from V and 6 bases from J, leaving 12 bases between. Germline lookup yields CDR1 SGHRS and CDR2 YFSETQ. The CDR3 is CASSLELGRAEAFF. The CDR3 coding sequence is TGCGCCAGCAGCTTGGAACTGGGGCGAGCTGAAGCTTTCTTT.

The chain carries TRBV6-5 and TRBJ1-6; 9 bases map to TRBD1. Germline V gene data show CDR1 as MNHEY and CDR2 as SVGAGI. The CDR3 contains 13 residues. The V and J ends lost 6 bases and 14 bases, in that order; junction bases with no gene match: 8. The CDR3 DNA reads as TGTGCCAGCAGCCGACAGGGGGGAGAGACCCTCCACTTT. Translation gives CASSRQGGETLHF.

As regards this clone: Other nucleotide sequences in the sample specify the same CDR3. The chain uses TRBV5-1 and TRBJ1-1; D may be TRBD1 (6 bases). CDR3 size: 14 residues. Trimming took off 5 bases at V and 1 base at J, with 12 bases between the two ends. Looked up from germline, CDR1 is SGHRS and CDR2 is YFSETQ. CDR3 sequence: CASSPGHQNTEAFF. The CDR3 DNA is TGCGCCAGCAGTCCGGGACACCAGAACACTGAAGCTTTCTTT.

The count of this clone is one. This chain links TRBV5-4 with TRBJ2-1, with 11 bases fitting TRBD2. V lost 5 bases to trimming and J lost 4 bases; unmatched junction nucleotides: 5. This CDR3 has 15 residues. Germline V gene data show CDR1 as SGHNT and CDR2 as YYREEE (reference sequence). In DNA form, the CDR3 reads TGTGCCAGCAGTACGACTAGCGGGGAGTACAATGAGCAGTTCTTC. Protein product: CASSTTSGEYNEQFF.

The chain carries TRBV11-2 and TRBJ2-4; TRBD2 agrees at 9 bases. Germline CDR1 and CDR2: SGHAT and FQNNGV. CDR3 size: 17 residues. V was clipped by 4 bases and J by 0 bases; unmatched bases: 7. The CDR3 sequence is CASSSLAGPLAKNIQYF. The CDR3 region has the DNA TGTGCCAGCAGCTCTCTAGCGGGGCCGCTAGCCAAAAACATTCAGTACTTC.

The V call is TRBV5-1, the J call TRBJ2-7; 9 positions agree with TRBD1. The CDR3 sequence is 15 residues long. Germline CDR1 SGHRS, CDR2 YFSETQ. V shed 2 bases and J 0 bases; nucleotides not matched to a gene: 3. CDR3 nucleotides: TGCGCCAGCAGCTTAACAGGGGGCTCCTCCTACGAGCAGTACTTC. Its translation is CASSLTGGSSYEQYF.

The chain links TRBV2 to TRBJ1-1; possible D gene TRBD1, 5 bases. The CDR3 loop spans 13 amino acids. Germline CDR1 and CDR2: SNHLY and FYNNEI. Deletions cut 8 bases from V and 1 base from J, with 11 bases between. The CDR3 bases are TGTGCCAGCTCGCAGGGCCCGAACACTGAAGCTTTCTTT. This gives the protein CASSQGPNTEAFF.

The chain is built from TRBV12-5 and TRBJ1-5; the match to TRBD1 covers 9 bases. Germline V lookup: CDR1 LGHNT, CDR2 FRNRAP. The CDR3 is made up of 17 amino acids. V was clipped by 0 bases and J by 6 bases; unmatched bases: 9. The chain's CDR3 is CASGLVTDRGKFQPQHF. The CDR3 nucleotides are TGTGCTAGTGGTTTGGTCACGGACAGGGGTAAGTTTCAGCCCCAGCATTTT.

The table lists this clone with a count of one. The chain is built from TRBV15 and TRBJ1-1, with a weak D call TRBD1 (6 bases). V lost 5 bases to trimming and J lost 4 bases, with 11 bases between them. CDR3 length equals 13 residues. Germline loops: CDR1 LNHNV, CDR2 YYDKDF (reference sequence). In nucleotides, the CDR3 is TGTGCCACCAGCTCCCCCAGGGGCACTGAAGCTTTCTTT. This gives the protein CATSSPRGTEAFF.